The sequence of this TCR beta chain was determined in a study of HIV-infected patients and healthy controls. The study, taken as a whole, reports: Slight age and sex differences between study cohorts did not explain the diversity differences.

cDNA was made from approximately 0.55 ug RNA using alpha and beta constant primers. Each of the alpha and beta chains got its own library through chain-specific third strand synthesis with indices. One primer pair amplified all rearrangements per chain; each cDNA got molecular barcodes. A 5' RACE adapter with a random hexamer and the SP2 primer site was joined to cDNA. One entry per CDR3 protein, called by TCRdb with MiXCR from the 5' RACE reads. The sample holds approximately 15,000 distinct CDR3 sequences; around 5% are singletons and the top ten take 1.9%. This clonotype came up many times. Its antigen is currently unknown. All unsorted peripheral T cells were captured because whole blood was used without fractionation. The CDR3 extends over 16 amino acids. The germline V gene has CDR1 PRHDT and CDR2 FYEKMQ (reference sequence). V lost 3 bases and J 0 bases, leaving 13 bases between the germline ends.

The TCR originated in an adult in good health. The material sequenced was blood. The gene calls are TRBV13 and TRBJ2-3; tentatively, D is TRBD2 (6 bases). CDR3 coding DNA: TGTGCCAGCAGCTTTATGGGGGGACCGAGCACAGATACGCAGTATTTT. This codes for CASSFMGGPSTDTQYF.